The present T cell receptor (beta chain) was sequenced within a study of blood T cell repertoires in COVID-19 (dated by TCRdb to about 2020). The study in broad terms: Samples covering the acute and convalescent phases of COVID-19 were provided by collaborators in the United States, Italy and Spain. The material from the prospective study consisted of cDNA or gDNA derived from T cells, B-cell-depleted T cells, or PBMCs. The dataset comprised deeply sampled blood TCRbeta repertoires from subjects exposed to, actively infected with, or recovered from COVID-19. The repertoires were released in a freely available public database meant as a resource for research on the immune response to SARS-CoV-2. Samples came from the ongoing ImmuneRACE study (first 160 participants) plus 1,254 subjects from 6 global collaborators. The sample metadata nearly always contained a de-identified subject ID, COVID-19 status, age in years and sex. Where available, HLA class I and class II types were taken from metadata supplied by the sample provider and were not determined by assay-based typing. General conclusions and limits of the study: The quantity of clinical and demographic metadata differed by source and by participant and was supplied without curation.

Participants in the prospective study were enrolled through a virtual design, were aged about 18 to 90 years, and lived in 24 United States geographic areas. In the prospective study, cohorts were assigned on the basis of participant-reported clinical history obtained from a screening survey and a study questionnaire. For ImmuneRACE Cohort 3, a participant was defined as recovered based on two consecutive negative NP/OP PCR tests, clearance by a healthcare professional, or resolution of symptoms. Mobile phlebotomists in the prospective study collected whole blood, serum and a nasopharyngeal or oropharyngeal swab from every participant. Participants in the prospective study had the option to provide additional blood draws and questionnaires over an approximately 2-month period. Before DNA extraction, prospective study blood samples were shipped either frozen or at room temperature. In the case of this clone: Its antigen specificity is not known. Base-call qualities are not available, and no considerably larger clone is one nucleotide away.

The immunoSEQ Assay, a bias-controlled multiplex PCR, was used to amplify TCRbeta CDR3 regions from genomic DNA. Under the source paper's analysis protocol: Within the assay, amplification of reference gene primers was used to estimate how many nucleated cells each sample contained. To quantify the absolute abundance of each unique TCRbeta CDR3 rearrangement, sequence reads were collapsed and filtered. For each sample, productive Simpson clonality was calculated as the square root of Simpson's diversity index across productive rearrangements. In TCRdb, the immuneACCESS table is reduced to in-frame sequences with V and J assigned. These tables do not hold every clone; where another copy was compared, an unresolved V gene accounts for under half, and the others remain unexplained. The V and J calls and the clone size are those of that table, but D and trimming were determined from the DNA. Here the sample has about half a million clones; around 85% occur a single time. Roughly 8% of the sample is in the top ten clones.

The sequence came from a woman aged 55-69 years who had recovered from COVID-19. Sequencing input: PBMCs or T cells enriched from blood (not recorded which).

The CDR3 here reads CASRLRGNTEAFF. The base sequence is TGTGCCAGCAGACTAAGGGGTAACACTGAAGCTTTCTTT. The rearranged chain carries TRBV27 and TRBJ1-1, and possibly TRBD1, on 5 matching bases. The CDR3 has 13 amino acids, counting the end cysteine and phenylalanine. Only CDR3 DNA remains: 39 bases, in frame from the first base. The germline V gene (reference sequence) sets CDR1 to MNHEY and CDR2 to SMNVEV. The germline ends are 10 bases apart after V is trimmed by 6 bases and J by 2 bases.